These T cell receptor beta chains were read from a single sample in a study of blood T cell repertoires in COVID-19. The repertoire was sequenced with immunoSEQ multiplex PCR; TCRdb's copy has only in-frame clones and lacks some. The sample includes about 140,000 clones, roughly 86% of them seen just once. Material: peripheral blood. The receptors were gathered from a man between 65 and 85 years old with acute or convalescent COVID-19. Each CDR3 is given with its conserved first and last residue.

CDR3 protein: CASSLRGGIGNYGYTF
V gene: TRBV27
J gene: TRBJ1-2

CDR3 protein: CASSWIAGATGELFF
V gene: TRBV7-2
J gene: TRBJ2-2

CDR3 protein: CTSSARTSGDSSYEQYF
V gene: TRBV1
J gene: TRBJ2-7

CDR3 protein: CASSLEGVRGYTF
V gene: TRBV11-2
J gene: TRBJ1-2

CDR3 protein: CASSHPTGVSYEQYF
V gene: TRBV7-9
J gene: TRBJ2-7

CDR3 protein: CASSLGAGEFVGQYF
V gene: TRBV27
J gene: TRBJ2-7

CDR3 protein: CASSTGQGVVGELFF
V gene: TRBV9
J gene: TRBJ2-2

CDR3 protein: CASSLIGTRDGTQYF
V gene: TRBV5-1
J gene: TRBJ2-3

CDR3 protein: CASTRDSGYEQYF
V gene: TRBV2
J gene: TRBJ2-7

CDR3 protein: CASSETGTGQETQYF
V gene: TRBV25-1
J gene: TRBJ2-5

CDR3 protein: CASSISQANQPQHF
V gene: TRBV19
J gene: TRBJ1-5

CDR3 protein: CASSKNPGQGSYEQYF
V gene: TRBV5-6
J gene: TRBJ2-7

CDR3 protein: CASSSGQSYNEQFF
V gene: TRBV5-1
J gene: TRBJ2-1

CDR3 protein: CASSLGWTGKETQYF
V gene: TRBV7-2
J gene: TRBJ2-5

CDR3 protein: CASSQQNTGELFF
V gene: TRBV5-4
J gene: TRBJ2-2

CDR3 protein: CASSSYSPRGVGGGHEQYF
V gene: TRBV28
J gene: TRBJ2-7

CDR3 protein: CASSGFEAGELFF
V gene: TRBV6-4
J gene: TRBJ2-2